The T cell receptor (beta chain) under discussion was sequenced for a study of cytomegalovirus exposure and HLA in healthy donors. Study-level background: In an earlier analysis, 90 million to 130 million unique TCR beta sequences were found from 150 million to 200 million T cells.

Regarding the study as a whole: Sequencing depth across donors, presence/absence analyses assumed, was roughly uniform. Trimming of TCR beta V- and J-genes showed a link, identified in a later analysis, to a missense DCLRE1C variant.

The germline V gene encodes CDR1 MGHRA and CDR2 YSYEKL. Unmatched junction bases numbered 2, after V lost 0 bases and J lost 1 base. CDR3 length equals 15 residues. The PCR employed 60 Vbeta primers together with 13 Jbeta primers. TCRdb's copy holds only in-frame clones and misses some; the assay was immunoSEQ multiplex PCR. This table has approximately 170,000 clones, approximately 84% appearing once. Remarks on this clone: The target antigen is unknown.

V and J are TRBV4-1 and TRBJ1-1; 7 bases line up with TRBD1. What was sequenced was PBMCs. The receptor was derived from a man aged 50 or older in good health and CMV-seropositive. The CDR3 DNA reads TGCGCCAGCAGCCAAGAAGGGGGCGGGAACACTGAAGCTTTCTTT. It yields the protein CASSQEGGGNTEAFF.